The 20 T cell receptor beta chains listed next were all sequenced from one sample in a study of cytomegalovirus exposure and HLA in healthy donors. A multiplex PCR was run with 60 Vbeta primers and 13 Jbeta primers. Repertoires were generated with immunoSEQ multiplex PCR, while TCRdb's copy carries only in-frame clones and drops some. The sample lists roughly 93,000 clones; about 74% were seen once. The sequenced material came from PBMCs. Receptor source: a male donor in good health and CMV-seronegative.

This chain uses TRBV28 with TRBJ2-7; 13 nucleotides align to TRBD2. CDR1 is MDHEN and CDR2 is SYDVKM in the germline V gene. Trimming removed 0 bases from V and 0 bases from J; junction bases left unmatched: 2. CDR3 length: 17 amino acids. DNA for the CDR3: TGTGCCAGCAGTTTATGGACTAGCGGGAGGAGCTCCTACGAGCAGTACTTC. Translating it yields CASSLWTSGRSSYEQYF. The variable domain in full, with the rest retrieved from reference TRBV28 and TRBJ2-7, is DVKVTQSSRYLVKRTGEKVFLECVQDMDHENMFWYRQDPGLGLRLIYFSYDVKMKEKGDIPEGYSVSREKKERFSLILESASTNQTSMYLCASSLWTSGRSSYEQYFGPGTRLTVT.

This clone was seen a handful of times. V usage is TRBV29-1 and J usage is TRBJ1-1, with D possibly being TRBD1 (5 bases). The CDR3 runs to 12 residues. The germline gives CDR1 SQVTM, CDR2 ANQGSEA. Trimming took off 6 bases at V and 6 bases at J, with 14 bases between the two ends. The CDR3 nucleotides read TGCAGCGTGGGGGGGTGGGCGGCTGAAGCTTTCTTT. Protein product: CSVGGWAAEAFF.

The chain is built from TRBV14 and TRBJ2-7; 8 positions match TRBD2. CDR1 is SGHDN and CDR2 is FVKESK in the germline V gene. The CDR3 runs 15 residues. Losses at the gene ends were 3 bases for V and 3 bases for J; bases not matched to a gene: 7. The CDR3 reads CASSQFAGGVYEQYF. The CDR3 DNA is TGTGCCAGCAGCCAGTTCGCGGGAGGAGTCTACGAGCAGTACTTC.

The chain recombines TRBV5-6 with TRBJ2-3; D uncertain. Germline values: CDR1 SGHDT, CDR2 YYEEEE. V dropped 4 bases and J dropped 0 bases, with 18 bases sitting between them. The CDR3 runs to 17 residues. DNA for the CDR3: TGTGCCAGCAGCCCCGGTGGGCCACATCCTAGCACAGATACGCAGTATTTT. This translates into CASSPGGPHPSTDTQYF.

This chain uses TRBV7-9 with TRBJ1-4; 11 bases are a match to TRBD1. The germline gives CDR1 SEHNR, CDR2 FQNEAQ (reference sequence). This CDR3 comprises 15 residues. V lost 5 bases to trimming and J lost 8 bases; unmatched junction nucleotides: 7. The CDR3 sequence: CASSRTGTGGEKLFF. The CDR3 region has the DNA TGTGCCAGCAGCCGAACCGGGACAGGGGGAGAAAAACTGTTTTTT.

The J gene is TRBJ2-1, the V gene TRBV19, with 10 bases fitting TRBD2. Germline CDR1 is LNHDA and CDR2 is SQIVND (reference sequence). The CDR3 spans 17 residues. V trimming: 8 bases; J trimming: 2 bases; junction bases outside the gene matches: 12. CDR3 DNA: TGTGCCAGTCACGGGACTAGCGCCAGCGAAACCTACAATGAGCAGTTCTTC. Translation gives CASHGTSASETYNEQFF.

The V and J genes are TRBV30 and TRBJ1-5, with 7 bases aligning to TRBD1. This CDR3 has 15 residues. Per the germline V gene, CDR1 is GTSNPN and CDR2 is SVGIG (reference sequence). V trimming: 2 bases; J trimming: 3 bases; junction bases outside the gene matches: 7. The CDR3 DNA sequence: TGTGCCTGGAGTTACACAGGGGCCCACAATCAGCCCCAGCATTTT. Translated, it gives CAWSYTGAHNQPQHF. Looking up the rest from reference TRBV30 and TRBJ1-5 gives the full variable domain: SQTIHQWPATLVQPVGSPLSLECTVEGTSNPNLYWYRQAAGRGLQLLFYSVGIGQISSEVPQNLSASRPQDRQFILSSKKLLLSDSGFYLCAWSYTGAHNQPQHFGDGTRLSIL.

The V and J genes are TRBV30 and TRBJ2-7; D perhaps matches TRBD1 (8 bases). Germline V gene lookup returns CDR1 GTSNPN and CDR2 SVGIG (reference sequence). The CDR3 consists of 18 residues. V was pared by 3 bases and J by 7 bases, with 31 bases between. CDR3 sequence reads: CAWSPRDRGHPGGEEQYF. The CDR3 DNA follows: TGTGCCTGGAGCCCCCGAGACAGGGGACACCCTGGGGGGGAAGAGCAGTACTTC.

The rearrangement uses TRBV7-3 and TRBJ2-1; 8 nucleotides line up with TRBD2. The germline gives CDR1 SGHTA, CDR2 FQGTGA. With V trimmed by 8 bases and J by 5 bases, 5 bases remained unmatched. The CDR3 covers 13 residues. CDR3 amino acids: CASARGRNNEQFF. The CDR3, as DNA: TGTGCCAGCGCCCGCGGGAGGAACAATGAGCAGTTCTTC.

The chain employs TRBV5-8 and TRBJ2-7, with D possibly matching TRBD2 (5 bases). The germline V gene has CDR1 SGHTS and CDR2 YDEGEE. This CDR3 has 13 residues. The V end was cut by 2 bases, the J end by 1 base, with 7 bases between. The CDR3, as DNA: TGTGCCAGCAGCTTTCGGGGATCCTACGAGCAGTACTTC. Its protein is CASSFRGSYEQYF.

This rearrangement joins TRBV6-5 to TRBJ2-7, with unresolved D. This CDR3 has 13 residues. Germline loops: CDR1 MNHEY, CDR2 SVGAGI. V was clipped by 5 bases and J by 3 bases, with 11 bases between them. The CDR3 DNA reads TGTGCCAGCAGTGGGCATCTGGGCTACGAGCAGTACTTC. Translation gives CASSGHLGYEQYF.

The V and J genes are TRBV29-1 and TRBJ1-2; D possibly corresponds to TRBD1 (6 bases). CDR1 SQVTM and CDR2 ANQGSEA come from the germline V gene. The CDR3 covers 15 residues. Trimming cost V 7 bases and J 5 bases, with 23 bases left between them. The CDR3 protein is CSDTPSGAGLYGYTF. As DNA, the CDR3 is TGCAGCGACACACCTTCAGGGGCCGGTCTTTATGGCTACACCTTC.

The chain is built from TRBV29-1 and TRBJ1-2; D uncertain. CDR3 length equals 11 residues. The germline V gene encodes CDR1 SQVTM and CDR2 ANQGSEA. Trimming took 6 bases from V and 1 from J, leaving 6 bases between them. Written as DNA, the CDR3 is TGCAGCGTCGGACTTAACTATGGCTACACCTTC. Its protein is CSVGLNYGYTF.

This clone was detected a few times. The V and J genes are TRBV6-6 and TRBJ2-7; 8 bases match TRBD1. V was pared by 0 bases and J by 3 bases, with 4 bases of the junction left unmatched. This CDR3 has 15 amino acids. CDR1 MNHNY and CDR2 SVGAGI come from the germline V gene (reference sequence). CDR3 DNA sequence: TGTGCCAGCAGTTACTCGGGACAGGCCCTCTACGAGCAGTACTTC. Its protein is CASSYSGQALYEQYF.

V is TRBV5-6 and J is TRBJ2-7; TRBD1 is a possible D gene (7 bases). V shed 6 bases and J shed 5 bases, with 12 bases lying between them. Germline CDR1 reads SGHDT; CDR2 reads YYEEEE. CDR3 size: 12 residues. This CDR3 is CASTRGVDEQYF. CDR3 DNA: TGTGCCAGCACCAGGGGGGTCGACGAGCAGTACTTC.

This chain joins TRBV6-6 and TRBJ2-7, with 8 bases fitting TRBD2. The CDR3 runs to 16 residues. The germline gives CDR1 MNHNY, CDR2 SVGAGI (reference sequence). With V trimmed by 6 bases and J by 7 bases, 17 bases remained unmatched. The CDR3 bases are TGTGCCAGCAGCCAGGCGGGGGGAGGGCCACGGCGGGAGCAGTACTTC. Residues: CASSQAGGGPRREQYF.

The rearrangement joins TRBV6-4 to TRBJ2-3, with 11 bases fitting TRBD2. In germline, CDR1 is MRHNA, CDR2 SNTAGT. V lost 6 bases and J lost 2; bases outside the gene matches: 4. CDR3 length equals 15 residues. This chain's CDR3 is CASSKGLADTDTQYF. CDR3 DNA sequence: TGTGCCAGCAGCAAGGGACTAGCGGACACAGATACGCAGTATTTT.

DNA of the CDR3: TGTGCCAGCTCACCTCTCGGGACTAGCGGGGGCTACGAGCAGTACTTC. Encoded protein: CASSPLGTSGGYEQYF. The J gene is TRBJ2-7, the V gene TRBV18; 14 nucleotides match TRBD2. The junction had 4 bases not matched to a gene; V was cut back by 3 bases and J by 3 bases. Germline V lookup: CDR1 KGHSH, CDR2 LQKENI. The CDR3 is 16 residues long.

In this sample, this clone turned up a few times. The CDR3 sequence: CASSSHGTEHREQYF. CDR3 bases: TGTGCCAGCAGTTCCCACGGGACAGAACATCGCGAGCAGTACTTC. The chain carries TRBV6-6 and TRBJ2-7; the match to TRBD1 covers 7 bases. V shed 4 bases and J 6 bases; nucleotides not matched to a gene: 12. The length of the CDR3 is 15 residues. CDR1 and CDR2 (germline): MNHNY, SVGAGI (reference sequence).

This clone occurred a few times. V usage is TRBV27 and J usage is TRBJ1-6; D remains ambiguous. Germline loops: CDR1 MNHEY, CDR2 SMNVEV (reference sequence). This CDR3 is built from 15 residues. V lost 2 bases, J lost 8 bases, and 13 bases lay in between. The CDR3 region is CASSLLAGLDSPLHF. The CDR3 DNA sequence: TGTGCCAGCAGTTTACTCGCAGGATTAGATTCACCCCTCCACTTT.